The rows below give T cell receptor beta chains drawn from one sample of a study of blood T cell repertoires in COVID-19. Clones were read by immunoSEQ multiplex PCR, and TCRdb kept only the in-frame ones, dropping some. The sample consists of some 270,000 clones, roughly 90% of them appearing once. Material for sequencing was peripheral blood. The receptors come from a man aged 30-40 years with acute or convalescent COVID-19. Both conserved end residues are part of each CDR3.

TRBJ2-1	TRBV28	CASSPRLAGGNEQFF
TRBJ1-5	TRBV25-1	CASSFPDRTEYSNQPQHF
TRBJ2-2	TRBV7-3	CASSLMDRGPGYTGELFF
TRBJ1-2	TRBV28	CASRRPRGAYGYTF
TRBJ2-3	TRBV5-6	CASSLEGFRQGRTDTQYF
TRBJ2-1	TRBV5-5	CASSFSGSETNEQFF
TRBJ2-3	TRBV2	CASSVGGSTDTQYF
TRBJ1-6	TRBV2	CASRGQSNSPLHF
TRBJ1-2	TRBV27	CASRRAPRTGPNYGYTF
TRBJ1-1	TRBV6-5	CASFPDRVEAFF
TRBJ2-1	TRBV10-3	CAISDLAGRYNEQFF
TRBJ1-2	TRBV2	CAIYRVKNYGYTF
TRBJ2-1	TRBV5-1	CASSLGLASYNEQFF
TRBJ2-1	TRBV7-8	CASNLGGLGLYNEQFF
TRBJ1-2	TRBV6-5	CASRTGTGVTYGYTF
TRBJ2-5	TRBV29-1	CSVEVTSAQYF
TRBJ1-1	TRBV19	CASSFQGLNTEAFF
TRBJ1-6	TRBV4-1	CASSQTRQGQNSPLHF
TRBJ2-7	TRBV7-9	CASSHGLAGVYEQYF
TRBJ1-5	TRBV28	CASSGGLVQPQHF
TRBJ1-1	TRBV7-3	CASSSGQAVRDEAFF
TRBJ1-5	TRBV28	CASLTGSNQPQHF
TRBJ2-7	TRBV9	CASSAGTVYSYEQYF
TRBJ1-5	TRBV19	CASRRSYNQPQHF
TRBJ1-2	TRBV28	CASQGQHVSYGYTF
TRBJ1-1	TRBV5-4	CASSSAGGNTEAFF
TRBJ2-7	TRBV10-1	CAKPTTWTYEQYF